The source of this T cell receptor (beta chain) is a study of blood T cell repertoires in COVID-19. Study-wide background: PBMCs, B-cell-depleted T cells, or T cells were the source of the cDNA or gDNA that made up the material.

The germline V gene has CDR1 ENHRY and CDR2 SYGVKD. CDR3 length: 16 amino acids. Trimming at V came to 6 bases and at J to 3 bases, leaving 8 bases not matched to a gene. Per the study methods: Reference gene primers were amplified, and this amplification served to estimate nucleated cell counts. Produced via immunoSEQ multiplex PCR; TCRdb's table is partial and in-frame only. That table is the source of V, J and clone size, and D and trimming were worked out from the DNA. The sample yields around 70,000 clones, 88% seen once. This receptor was taken from a human donor in a cohort sampled during active COVID-19. The chain is built from TRBV10-3 and TRBJ2-3; 11 bases line up with TRBD2. Sequencing was carried out using peripheral blood. The CDR3, as DNA: TGTGCCATCAGGACATCTAGCGGGAGGACTACAGATACGCAGTATTTT. Translating it yields CAIRTSSGRTTDTQYF.